These T cell receptor beta chains were read from a single sample in a study of T-cell memory formation after mild COVID-19. TCRdb redid the calling of the 5' RACE reads with MiXCR, one entry per CDR3 protein. Of roughly 580,000 distinct CDR3 sequences listed, approximately 19% were seen once; the top ten hold 12%. The material sequenced was PBMCs or a T cell subset sorted from them (not recorded which). The receptor set was obtained from an adult woman who had mild COVID-19 (a few samples of this study predate the infection). Cell type and time point are not known. CDR3s include the opening cysteine and the closing phenylalanine or tryptophan. A D gene is named only where the DNA matches it firmly. A row's size may be missing; if present it is once, few, many or a size class.

j_call clone_size v_call d_call cdr3_aa cdr3_nt
TRBJ2-5 many TRBV12-3/TRBV12-4 NA CASSLHSLETQYF TGTGCCAGCAGTTTACACAGTCTGGAGACCCAGTACTTC
TRBJ1-1 NA TRBV20-1 TRBD1 CSAPRGDRGSDTEAFF TGCAGTGCTCCTCGTGGGGACAGGGGATCGGACACTGAAGCTTTCTTT
TRBJ2-7 NA TRBV5-1 NA CASSLDMNSRGYEQYF TGCGCCAGCAGCTTGGATATGAATTCCCGAGGCTACGAGCAGTACTTC
TRBJ1-2 NA TRBV12-3/TRBV12-4 NA CASSPYAGGNYGYTF TGTGCCAGCAGTCCTTACGCTGGGGGGAACTATGGCTACACCTTC
TRBJ2-3 few TRBV24-1 NA CATSGFTSTDTQYF TGTGCCACCAGTGGTTTTACTAGCACAGATACGCAGTATTTT
TRBJ2-7 NA TRBV6-5 NA CASSSLIIGSYEQYF TGTGCCAGCAGTTCCCTTATCATCGGCTCCTACGAGCAGTACTTC
TRBJ2-1 many TRBV12-3/TRBV12-4 TRBD2 CASSFGLEGNEQFF TGTGCCAGCAGTTTTGGACTAGAGGGGAATGAGCAGTTCTTC
TRBJ2-1 NA TRBV24-1 NA CATSDRTEQFF TGTGCCACCAGTGATAGGACTGAGCAGTTCTTC
TRBJ2-1 many TRBV7-2 NA CASSSNAYNEQFF TGTGCCAGCAGCTCCAATGCGTACAATGAGCAGTTCTTC
TRBJ1-5 few TRBV30 NA CAWSQGLGQPQHF TGTGCCTGGAGTCAGGGGCTGGGTCAGCCCCAGCATTTT
TRBJ2-6 few TRBV4-2 TRBD1 CASSQDLQGALGANVLTF TGTGCCAGCAGCCAAGATTTGCAGGGGGCCCTTGGGGCCAACGTCCTGACTTTC
TRBJ1-3 NA TRBV20-1 TRBD1 CSARGDRTTIYF TGCAGTGCTAGAGGGGACAGGACCACCATATATTTT
TRBJ1-1 few TRBV5-5 NA CASSPDNTMNTEAFF TGTGCCAGCAGCCCGGACAATACAATGAACACTGAAGCTTTCTTT
TRBJ1-5 few TRBV7-6 NA CASSLVAGGGQPQHF TGTGCCAGCAGCTTAGTCGCGGGAGGAGGTCAGCCCCAGCATTTT
TRBJ1-1 many TRBV5-1 NA CASSLEANTEAFF TGCGCCAGCAGCTTGGAAGCGAACACTGAAGCTTTCTTT